This T cell receptor beta chain is drawn from a study of blood T cell repertoires in COVID-19. In the study overall: The analysed material was cDNA or gDNA that came from T cells, B-cell-depleted T cells, or PBMCs.

This clone was counted a single time. As originally analysed: Cell counts per sample came from amplifying reference gene primers. Here immunoSEQ multiplex PCR was the method, and the copy in TCRdb shows in-frame clones only, minus some. V and J calls and clone size come straight from that table; D and trimming were deduced from the DNA. Of 350,000 to 450,000 clones in the sample, 85% are singletons; the top ten hold 3% to 4%. This TCR came from a young woman with acute or convalescent COVID-19. Sequencing was carried out using peripheral blood.

CDR3 loop: CASSLATSTGGWYNEQFF. The DNA for the CDR3 is TGTGCCAGCAGTTTAGCCACATCAACGGGAGGATGGTACAATGAGCAGTTCTTC. V and J are TRBV28 and TRBJ2-1, with TRBD2 identical over 7 bases. The CDR3 has 18 amino acids. CDR1 MDHEN and CDR2 SYDVKM come from the germline V gene. V lost 2 bases, J lost 4 bases, and 14 bases stayed unmatched.